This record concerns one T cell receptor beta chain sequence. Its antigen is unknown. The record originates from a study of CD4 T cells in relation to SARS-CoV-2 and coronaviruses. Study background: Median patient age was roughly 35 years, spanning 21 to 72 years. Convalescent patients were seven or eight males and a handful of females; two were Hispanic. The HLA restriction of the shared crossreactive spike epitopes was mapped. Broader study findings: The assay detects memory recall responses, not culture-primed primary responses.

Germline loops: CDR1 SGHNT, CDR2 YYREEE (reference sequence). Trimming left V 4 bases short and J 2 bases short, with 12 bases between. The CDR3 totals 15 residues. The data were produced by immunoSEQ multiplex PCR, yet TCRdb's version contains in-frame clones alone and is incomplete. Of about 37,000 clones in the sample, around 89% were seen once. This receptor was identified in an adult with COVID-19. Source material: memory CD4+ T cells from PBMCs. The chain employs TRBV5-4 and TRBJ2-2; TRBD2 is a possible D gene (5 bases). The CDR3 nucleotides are TGTGCCAGCAGCGGCACCGGGGTTAACACCGGGGAGCTGTTTTTT. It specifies CASSGTGVNTGELFF.